One and the same sample provided the 21 T cell receptor beta chains below, sequenced in a study of radiotherapy plus CTLA-4 blockade in lung cancer. Produced via immunoSEQ multiplex PCR; TCRdb's table is partial and in-frame only. The repertoire holds 55,000 to 65,000 clones, with 77% as singletons. Specimen: peripheral blood, collected from a patient treated with radiotherapy plus ipilimumab. All receptors derive from a human donor with non-small cell lung cancer who had a partial response to radiotherapy plus ipilimumab.

The chain joins TRBV29-1 to TRBJ1-4, with D perhaps matching TRBD1 (6 bases). Trimming stripped 4 bases from V and 8 bases from J, with 14 bases between. CDR3 size: 13 residues. CDR1 SQVTM and CDR2 ANQGSEA come from the germline V gene. This chain's CDR3 is CSVVAGEYEKLFF. CDR3 DNA: TGCAGCGTTGTGGCAGGGGAATACGAAAAACTGTTTTTT.

The chain combines TRBV10-3 with TRBJ2-7, with TRBD2 matching over 14 bases. From germline, CDR1 is ENHRY and CDR2 SYGVKD. J lost 3 bases, V lost 0 bases, and 1 base had no gene match. CDR3 length: 16 amino acids. CDR3 sequence reads: CAISESTSGGVYEQYF. The CDR3 nucleotides are TGTGCCATCAGTGAGTCGACTAGCGGGGGGGTCTACGAGCAGTACTTC.

The rearrangement joins TRBV5-1 to TRBJ2-7; a weak D match, TRBD2 (5 bases). The CDR3 is 14 amino acids. Trimming stripped 0 bases from V and 7 bases from J, with 14 bases between. Looked up from germline, CDR1 is SGHRS and CDR2 is YFSETQ. CDR3 DNA sequence: TGCGCCAGCAGCTTGGTAGACTCTACGGGAGAGCAGTACTTC. This translates into CASSLVDSTGEQYF.

The V and J genes are TRBV29-1 and TRBJ1-4; D gene ambiguous. Germline-derived CDR1 and CDR2 are SQVTM and ANQGSEA. Trimming stripped 0 bases from V and 8 bases from J, with 13 bases between. There are 14 residues in the CDR3. For the CDR3, the DNA is TGCAGCGTTGAAGATCGTGGCAAAAGAGAAAAACTGTTTTTT. This encodes CSVEDRGKREKLFF. The entire variable domain, with the rest obtained from reference TRBV29-1 and TRBJ1-4, is as follows: SAVISQKPSRDICQRGTSLTIQCQVDSQVTMMFWYRQQPGQSLTLIATANQGSEATYESGFVIDKFPISRPNLTFSTLTVSNMSPEDSSIYLCSVEDRGKREKLFFGSGTQLSVL.

The chain is built from TRBV9 and TRBJ2-1; D gene unclear. The CDR3 has 12 residues. V gave up 4 bases and J gave up 6 bases, with 8 bases separating them. Germline values: CDR1 SGDLS, CDR2 YYNGEE. CDR3 protein: CASSYNTNEQFF. The CDR3, as DNA: TGTGCCAGCAGCTATAACACCAATGAGCAGTTCTTC. Based on the CDR3 plus reference TRBV9 and TRBJ2-1, the full variable domain is DSGVTQTPKHLITATGQRVTLRCSPRSGDLSVYWYQQSLDQGLQFLIQYYNGEERAKGNILERFSAQQFPDLHSELNLSSLELGDSALYFCASSYNTNEQFFGPGTRLTVL.

The chain joins TRBV29-1 to TRBJ2-1; 8 nucleotides match TRBD2. CDR1 is SQVTM and CDR2 is ANQGSEA in the germline V gene. The ends lost 6 bases at V and 8 bases at J; junction bases unmatched: 3. This CDR3 has 11 amino acids. CDR3 region: CSVGGGYEQFF. DNA of the CDR3: TGCAGCGTCGGGGGGGGCTATGAGCAGTTCTTC.

The chain links TRBV6-5 to TRBJ2-7; D gene ambiguous. The CDR3 runs to 14 residues. Per the germline V gene, CDR1 is MNHEY and CDR2 is SVGAGI. V was clipped by 5 bases and J by 2 bases, with 13 bases between them. The CDR3 here is CASSPYRSTYEQYF. The CDR3 DNA reads as TGTGCCAGCAGTCCGTACAGAAGTACCTACGAGCAGTACTTC.

A single count supports this clone. V usage is TRBV7-8 and J usage is TRBJ1-1; the match to TRBD1 covers 7 bases. The CDR3 loop spans 18 amino acids. With 1 base clipped from V and 0 bases from J, the junction kept 11 bases outside the gene matches. Per the germline V gene, CDR1 is SGHVS and CDR2 is FQNEAQ. CDR3 sequence reads: CASSLVGGGGGLNTEAFF. The CDR3 coding sequence is TGTGCCAGCAGCTTAGTAGGAGGGGGCGGCGGACTGAACACTGAAGCTTTCTTT.

This clone was seen only a few times. This rearrangement joins TRBV9 to TRBJ1-3; D is ambiguous. CDR1 SGDLS and CDR2 YYNGEE come from the germline V gene. V was cut by 0 bases and J by 5 bases, with 9 bases left in between. There are 14 residues in the CDR3. CDR3 bases: TGTGCCAGCAGCGTAGGCGCTTTACGAAACACCATATATTTT. Translating it yields CASSVGALRNTIYF.

The CDR3 nucleotides read TGTGCCAGCAGCTTAGTAGTGACAGGGGGCGATGAGGTAAACATTCAGTACTTC. Residues: CASSLVVTGGDEVNIQYF. The chain carries TRBV7-9 and TRBJ2-4; TRBD1 aligns across 10 bases. This CDR3 comprises 18 residues. J lost 6 bases, V lost 1 base, and 12 bases had no gene match. The germline V gene has CDR1 SEHNR and CDR2 FQNEAQ (reference sequence).

In this sample, this clone is medium-sized. In DNA, the CDR3 is TGCGCCAGCAGCCAAGATAGGGGGGGTTACGAGCAGTACTTC. Its translation is CASSQDRGGYEQYF. This sequence joins TRBV4-1 and TRBJ2-7; tentatively, D is TRBD2 (7 bases). Germline V gives CDR1 MGHRA, CDR2 YSYEKL. The V gene lost 0 bases and the J gene lost 4 bases, with 10 bases spanning the gap. The CDR3 is 14 amino acids.

This chain uses TRBV7-9 with TRBJ2-1; a weak D match, TRBD1 (5 bases). The CDR3 runs 14 residues. Germline values: CDR1 SEHNR, CDR2 FQNEAQ (reference sequence). V was shortened by 6 bases and J by 10 bases, with 19 bases between the two germline ends. CDR3: CASSFNGRVVEQFF. CDR3 DNA: TGTGCCAGCAGTTTCAATGGCAGGGTCGTGGAGCAGTTCTTC.

The V and J genes are TRBV7-2 and TRBJ1-3; D unclear. The CDR3 has 14 amino acids. Trimming removed 5 bases from V and 6 bases from J, with 14 bases in between. From germline, CDR1 is SGHTA and CDR2 FQGNSA. The CDR3 nucleotides read TGTGCCAGCAGCCCCGGGAGGGAGACAAACACCATATATTTT. It translates to CASSPGRETNTIYF.

Turning to this clone: Germline and junction disagree at one end, which may indicate a read error. The rearrangement links TRBV23-1 to TRBJ2-2; 10 positions match TRBD1. TRBV23-1 belongs to the ORF category, with a function that is uncertain. CDR3 length equals 16 residues. CDR3 amino acids: CASRQSGQGITGELFF. The CDR3 region has the DNA TGCGCCAGCAGGCAATCGGGACAGGGGATCACCGGGGAGCTGTTTTTT.

The chain combines TRBV2 with TRBJ2-5, with TRBD2 matching over 9 bases. The trim removed 7 bases at V and 7 bases at J, leaving 10 bases unmatched. Germline V gives CDR1 SNHLY, CDR2 FYNNEI. The CDR3 consists of 14 residues. The CDR3 sequence: CASKIAGAPGTQYF. DNA for the CDR3: TGTGCCAGCAAGATAGCGGGGGCCCCAGGGACCCAGTACTTC.

The V gene is TRBV19, the J gene TRBJ1-5; D perhaps matches TRBD1 (5 bases). CDR3 length: 16 residues. Germline CDR1 LNHDA, CDR2 SQIVND (reference sequence). The germline V and J ends were trimmed by 4 bases and 7 bases, with 20 bases remaining between them. CDR3 region: CASSSGPGSFGQPQHF. Written as DNA, the CDR3 is TGTGCCAGTAGTAGTGGGCCAGGGTCTTTCGGCCAGCCCCAGCATTTT. Full variable domain (remainder filled in from reference TRBV19 and TRBJ1-5): DGGITQSPKYLFRKEGQNVTLSCEQNLNHDAMYWYRQDPGQGLRLIYYSQIVNDFQKGDIAEGYSVSREKKESFPLTVTSAQKNPTAFYLCASSSGPGSFGQPQHFGDGTRLSIL.

The chain has TRBV29-1 and TRBJ1-1; D is uncertain. Germline V CDR1 and CDR2: SQVTM, ANQGSEA. CDR3 length: 13 amino acids. V lost 3 bases, J lost 4 bases, and 12 bases lay in between. The CDR3 nucleotides are TGCAGCGTTGATGTTCCTGGGAGCACTGAAGCTTTCTTT. Translation gives CSVDVPGSTEAFF.

The chain is built from TRBV6-1 and TRBJ2-7; possibly TRBD1 for D (6 bases). Trimming took off 8 bases at V and 3 bases at J, with 11 bases between the two ends. The germline V gene has CDR1 MNHNS and CDR2 SASEGT. The CDR3 spans 12 residues. CDR3 in amino acids: CASLGQIYEQYF. The CDR3 nucleotides are TGTGCCAGCCTTGGACAGATCTACGAGCAGTACTTC.

The V call is TRBV7-9, the J call TRBJ2-7; weak D call: TRBD1 (5 bases). CDR1 SEHNR and CDR2 FQNEAQ come from the germline V gene (reference sequence). The CDR3 runs 15 residues. Trimming cost V 0 bases and J 2 bases, with 11 bases left between them. CDR3 residues: CASSLAGAGTYEQYF. The DNA of the CDR3 is TGTGCCAGCAGCTTAGCTGGGGCAGGGACCTACGAGCAGTACTTC.

CDR3 sequence reads: CASSLSVTGELFF. CDR3 nucleotide sequence: TGTGCCAGCAGCTTGTCAGTAACCGGGGAGCTGTTTTTT. This chain connects TRBV7-3 to TRBJ2-2; D not certain. The V gene's germline CDR1 is SGHTA and CDR2 FQGTGA. The V end was cut by 3 bases, the J end by 5 bases, with 7 bases between. The CDR3 sequence is 13 residues long.

This CDR3 reads CASSEARSGSWGQYF. In nucleotides, the CDR3 is TGTGCCAGCAGTGAAGCGCGTAGCGGGTCATGGGGGCAGTATTTT. The chain combines TRBV6-1 with TRBJ2-3; TRBD2 matches at 7 bases. Germline V gene lookup returns CDR1 MNHNS and CDR2 SASEGT. The CDR3 runs 15 residues. The V gene end was trimmed by 0 bases and the J gene end by 11 bases; junction bases not matched to a gene: 11.